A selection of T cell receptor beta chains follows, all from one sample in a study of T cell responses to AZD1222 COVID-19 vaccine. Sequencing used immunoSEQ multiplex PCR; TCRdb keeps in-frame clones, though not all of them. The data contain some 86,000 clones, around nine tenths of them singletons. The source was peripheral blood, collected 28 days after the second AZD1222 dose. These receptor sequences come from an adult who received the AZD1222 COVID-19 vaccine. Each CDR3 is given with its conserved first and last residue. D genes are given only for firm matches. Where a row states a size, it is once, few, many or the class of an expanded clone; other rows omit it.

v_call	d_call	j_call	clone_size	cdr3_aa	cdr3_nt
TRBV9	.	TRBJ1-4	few	CASSVDLGEKLFF	TGTGCCAGCAGCGTAGACCTAGGCGAAAAACTGTTTTTT
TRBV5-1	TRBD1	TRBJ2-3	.	CASSSQGAQIPTDTQYF	TGCGCCAGCAGCTCGCAGGGGGCACAGATCCCCACAGATACGCAGTATTTT
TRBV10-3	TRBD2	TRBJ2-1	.	CAISTSESYNEQFF	TGTGCCATCAGTACTAGCGAGTCTTACAATGAGCAGTTCTTC
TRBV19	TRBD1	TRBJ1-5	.	CASRDRGDQPQHF	TGTGCCAGCCGGGACAGGGGCGATCAGCCCCAGCATTTT
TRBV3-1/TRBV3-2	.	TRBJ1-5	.	CASSQMLDTVGNQPQHF	TGTGCCAGCAGCCAGATGCTTGACACTGTGGGCAATCAGCCCCAGCATTTT
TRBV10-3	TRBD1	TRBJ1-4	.	CAISEWRQGPATNEKLFF	TGTGCCATCAGTGAGTGGAGACAGGGGCCCGCAACTAATGAAAAACTGTTTTTT
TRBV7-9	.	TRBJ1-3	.	CASSSTPSGNTIYF	TGTGCCAGCAGCTCAACACCCTCTGGAAACACCATATATTTT
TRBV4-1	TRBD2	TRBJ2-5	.	CASSLYASGGRETQYF	TGCGCCAGCAGCCTTTACGCTAGCGGGGGTAGGGAGACCCAGTACTTC
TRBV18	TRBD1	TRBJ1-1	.	CASSPTRQGAVTEAFF	TGTGCCAGCTCACCAACCAGACAGGGGGCAGTCACTGAAGCTTTCTTT
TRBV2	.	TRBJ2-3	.	CASIMGGAGTDTQYF	TGTGCCAGCATAATGGGGGGGGCCGGCACAGATACGCAGTATTTT
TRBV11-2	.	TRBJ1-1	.	CASSSLGGRGDTEAFF	TGTGCCAGCAGCTCTCTGGGAGGGAGGGGAGACACTGAAGCTTTCTTT
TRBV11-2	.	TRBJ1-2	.	CASSLGPQNNYGYTF	TGTGCCAGCAGCTTAGGCCCACAGAATAACTATGGCTACACCTTC
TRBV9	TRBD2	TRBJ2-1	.	CASTDTGTSGGNEQFF	TGTGCCAGCACCGACACCGGGACTAGCGGGGGCAATGAGCAGTTCTTC
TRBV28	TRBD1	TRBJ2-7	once	CASTRTRGPSYEQYF	TGTGCCAGCACCCGGACGAGGGGGCCCTCCTACGAGCAGTACTTC
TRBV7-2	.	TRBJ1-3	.	CASSWVEGGSGNTIYF	TGTGCCAGCAGCTGGGTGGAGGGGGGCTCTGGAAACACCATATATTTT
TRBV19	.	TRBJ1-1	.	CASSRGGVENTEAFF	TGTGCCAGTAGTAGGGGGGGTGTAGAGAACACTGAAGCTTTCTTT
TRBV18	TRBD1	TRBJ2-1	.	CASSLYDPGTGAYNEQFF	TGTGCCAGCTCACTTTATGACCCCGGGACAGGGGCCTACAATGAGCAGTTCTTC
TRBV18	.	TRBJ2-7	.	CASSPRGTSIDEQYF	TGTGCCAGCTCACCACGGGGTACTAGTATAGACGAGCAGTACTTC
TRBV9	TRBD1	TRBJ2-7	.	CASSAGQGDSYEQYF	TGTGCCAGCAGCGCGGGACAGGGTGACTCCTACGAGCAGTACTTC
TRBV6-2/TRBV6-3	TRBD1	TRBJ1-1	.	CASSPQGQGNTEAFF	TGTGCCAGCAGTCCCCAGGGACAGGGTAACACTGAAGCTTTCTTT
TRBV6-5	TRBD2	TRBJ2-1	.	CASSSFGGGDYNEQFF	TGTGCCAGCAGTTCCTTTGGGGGGGGAGATTACAATGAGCAGTTCTTC
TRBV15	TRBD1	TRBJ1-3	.	CATSFGTANSGNTIYF	TGTGCCACCAGCTTCGGGACAGCTAACTCTGGAAACACCATATATTTT
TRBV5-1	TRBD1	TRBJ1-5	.	CASSSSGQENQPQHF	TGCGCCAGCAGCTCATCAGGACAGGAGAATCAGCCCCAGCATTTT
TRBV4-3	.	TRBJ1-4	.	CASSQDYRDEKLFF	TGCGCCAGCAGCCAGGATTACAGGGATGAAAAACTGTTTTTT
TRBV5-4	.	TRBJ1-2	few	CASSFPATNYGYTF	TGTGCCAGCAGCTTTCCAGCGACTAACTATGGCTACACCTTC
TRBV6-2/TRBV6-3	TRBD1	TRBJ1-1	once	CASSAQGANEAFF	TGTGCCAGCAGTGCACAGGGGGCCAATGAAGCTTTCTTT
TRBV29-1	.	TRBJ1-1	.	CSAATGANTEAFF	TGCAGCGCCGCGACGGGAGCTAACACTGAAGCTTTCTTT
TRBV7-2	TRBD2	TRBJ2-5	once	CASSLVITSGGAGETQYF	TGTGCCAGCAGCTTAGTAATCACTAGCGGGGGGGCCGGAGAGACCCAGTACTTC
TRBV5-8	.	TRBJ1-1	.	CASSFNPGRGTEAFF	TGTGCCAGCAGCTTTAACCCGGGACGGGGGACTGAAGCTTTCTTT
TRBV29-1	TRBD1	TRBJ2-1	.	CSGTGGAEQFF	TGCAGCGGCACAGGGGGCGCTGAGCAGTTCTTC
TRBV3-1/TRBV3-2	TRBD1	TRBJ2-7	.	CASSQDSEGDSSYEQYF	TGTGCCAGCAGCCAAGATAGCGAGGGGGACAGTTCCTACGAGCAGTACTTC
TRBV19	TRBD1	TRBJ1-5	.	CASSIEGDRNQPQHF	TGTGCCAGTAGTATAGAGGGGGACAGAAATCAGCCCCAGCATTTT
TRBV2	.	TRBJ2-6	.	CASSKGTGANVLTF	TGTGCCAGCAGTAAGGGTACTGGGGCCAACGTCCTGACTTTC
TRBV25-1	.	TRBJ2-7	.	CASSQPGTGYEQYF	TGTGCCAGCAGTCAACCCGGGACCGGTTACGAGCAGTACTTC
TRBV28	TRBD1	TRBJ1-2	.	CASSQGRTGGYYRGYTF	TGTGCCAGCAGTCAGGGGAGGACAGGGGGTTACTATCGTGGCTACACCTTC
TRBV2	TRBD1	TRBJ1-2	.	CASRRWTGAPNGYTF	TGTGCCAGCAGGAGGTGGACAGGGGCTCCTAATGGCTACACCTTC
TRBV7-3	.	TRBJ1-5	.	CASSLSRSQPQHF	TGTGCCAGCAGCCTGAGCAGGTCCCAGCCCCAGCATTTT
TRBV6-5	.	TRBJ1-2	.	CASSYSTFGYGYTF	TGTGCCAGCAGTTACTCGACCTTTGGTTATGGCTACACCTTC
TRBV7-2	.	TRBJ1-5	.	CASSFYSNQPQHF	TGTGCCAGCAGCTTTTATAGCAATCAGCCCCAGCATTTT
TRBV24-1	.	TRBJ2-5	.	CATSDPSLETQYF	TGTGCCACCAGTGACCCGTCCTTGGAGACCCAGTACTTC
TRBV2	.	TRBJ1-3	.	CASRNRASSGNTIYF	TGTGCCAGCAGGAACAGGGCGAGCTCTGGAAACACCATATATTTT
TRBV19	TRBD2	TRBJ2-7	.	CASRHSGGADEQYF	TGTGCCAGTAGGCATAGCGGGGGGGCCGACGAGCAGTACTTC